These T cell receptor beta chains were read from a single sample in a study of T cell responses to AZD1222 COVID-19 vaccine. The assay was immunoSEQ multiplex PCR, and TCRdb's table has in-frame clones only and misses some. The sample lists 120,000 or so clones; 90% were seen once. Sample: peripheral blood, taken on day 0 of MenACWY control vaccination. These receptors all stem from an adult in good health. CDR3s include the opening cysteine and the closing phenylalanine or tryptophan. Fields, in order: D gene, J gene, clone size, V gene, CDR3 protein, CDR3 DNA. A D gene is named only where the DNA matches it firmly. Clone size is shown for a subset of rows, as once, few, many or a class of expanded clone.

D: TRBD1
J: TRBJ1-2
size: .
V: TRBV2
CDR3: CASRGQGFYGYTF
DNA: TGTGCCAGCAGAGGACAGGGTTTTTATGGCTACACCTTC

D: .
J: TRBJ1-3
size: .
V: TRBV5-4
CDR3: CASSTQGAGNTIYF
DNA: TGTGCCAGCAGTACACAGGGAGCTGGAAACACCATATATTTT

D: TRBD1
J: TRBJ1-1
size: .
V: TRBV7-8
CDR3: CASSTGQGNTEAFF
DNA: TGTGCCAGCAGCACCGGACAGGGAAACACTGAAGCTTTCTTT

D: .
J: TRBJ2-2
size: .
V: TRBV28
CDR3: CASSLGLKLTGELFF
DNA: TGTGCCAGCAGTCTGGGACTTAAACTAACCGGGGAGCTGTTTTTT

D: .
J: TRBJ2-7
size: .
V: TRBV2
CDR3: CASSEFGAYEQYF
DNA: TGTGCCAGCAGTGAATTCGGCGCATACGAGCAGTACTTC

D: .
J: TRBJ1-2
size: .
V: TRBV2
CDR3: CASSDRTPYGYTF
DNA: TGTGCCAGCAGTGACCGGACACCATATGGCTACACCTTC

D: .
J: TRBJ2-1
size: once
V: TRBV12-3/TRBV12-4
CDR3: CASSMTAYNEQFF
DNA: TGTGCCAGCAGTATGACAGCTTACAATGAGCAGTTCTTC

D: .
J: TRBJ1-2
size: once
V: TRBV21-1
CDR3: CASSKEGRGRYGYTF
DNA: TGTGCCAGCAGCAAAGAGGGCAGGGGGAGGTATGGCTACACCTTC

D: TRBD1
J: TRBJ1-2
size: once
V: TRBV12-3/TRBV12-4
CDR3: CASSLDRGPNTF
DNA: TGTGCCAGCAGTCTAGACAGGGGGCCGAACACCTTC

D: TRBD2
J: TRBJ2-1
size: .
V: TRBV6-5
CDR3: CASSYSLAGSDNEQFF
DNA: TGTGCCAGCAGTTACAGCCTAGCGGGTTCCGACAATGAGCAGTTCTTC

D: .
J: TRBJ2-3
size: .
V: TRBV28
CDR3: CASRGSTDTQYF
DNA: TGTGCCAGCAGGGGTAGCACAGATACGCAGTATTTT

D: .
J: TRBJ2-1
size: .
V: TRBV11-2
CDR3: CASSLVGEIYNEQFF
DNA: TGTGCCAGCAGCTTAGTGGGAGAGATTTACAATGAGCAGTTCTTC

D: .
J: TRBJ1-1
size: once
V: TRBV7-2
CDR3: CASSPQLGTNTEAFF
DNA: TGTGCCAGCAGCCCCCAGTTGGGGACGAACACTGAAGCTTTCTTT

D: .
J: TRBJ1-1
size: .
V: TRBV19
CDR3: CASSPQHYMNTEAFF
DNA: TGTGCCAGTAGTCCGCAGCACTACATGAACACTGAAGCTTTCTTT